Below are 5 T cell receptor beta chains sequenced from a single sample in a study of blood T cell repertoires in COVID-19. Here immunoSEQ multiplex PCR was the method, and the copy in TCRdb shows in-frame clones only, minus some. The sample gives a few hundred thousand clones, 88% of which show up once; roughly 0.8% is in the top ten. The sample consisted of peripheral blood. The receptor source for this set is a woman in her 30s with acute or convalescent COVID-19.

V and J are TRBV7-9 and TRBJ2-1, with 10 bases that match TRBD1. CDR1 SEHNR and CDR2 FQNEAQ come from the germline V gene (reference sequence). This CDR3 is 14 amino acids long. The V segment lost 5 bases and the J segment 3 bases; nucleotides outside the gene matches: 1. The chain's CDR3 is CASSRDRGYNEQFF. Here the CDR3 DNA reads TGTGCCAGCAGCCGGGACAGGGGCTACAATGAGCAGTTCTTC.

The V and J genes are TRBV3-1 (or the pseudogene TRBV3-2) and TRBJ2-7; possible D gene TRBD2, 5 bases. This CDR3 is built from 14 residues. The germline V and J ends were trimmed by 3 bases and 3 bases, with 12 bases remaining between them. Germline-derived CDR1 and CDR2 are LGHDT and YNNKEL (reference sequence). The CDR3 coding sequence is TGTGCCAGCAGCCAGGTCTCACTAGTCTACGAGCAGTACTTC. As protein: CASSQVSLVYEQYF.

The V call is TRBV6-2 or TRBV6-3, the J call TRBJ2-2; D call uncertain. Germline assignment: CDR1 MNHEY and CDR2 SVGEGT. This CDR3 has 13 amino acids. V was trimmed by 2 bases and J by 6 bases, leaving 7 bases between them. CDR3 DNA: TGTGCCAGCAGTTACCGGGTAGCCGGGGAGCTGTTTTTT. Translation gives CASSYRVAGELFF.

This clone was seen only a few times. The CDR3 loop is CASSSTGTYEQYF. The CDR3 DNA sequence: TGTGCCAGCAGTTCGACAGGGACCTACGAGCAGTACTTC. The chain employs TRBV6-5 and TRBJ2-7; 7 nucleotides agree with TRBD1. CDR1 and CDR2 (germline): MNHEY, SVGAGI. Germline trimming cut 4 bases from V and 2 bases from J; bases unmatched to any gene: 2. The CDR3 length is 13 residues.

The rearrangement joins TRBV11-3 to TRBJ2-2, with 8 bases aligning to TRBD2. Germline CDR1 SGHNT, CDR2 YENEEA. V was pared by 5 bases and J by 4 bases, with 6 bases of the junction left unmatched. The CDR3 extends over 15 amino acids. CDR3 in amino acids: CASSPTSGPTGELFF. The CDR3 DNA reads as TGTGCCAGCAGCCCAACTAGCGGACCCACCGGGGAGCTGTTTTTT.